This T cell receptor beta chain was observed in a study of human T cells and chemical hapten exposure. This clonotype was counted many times. Using its own MiXCR run on the RACE reads, TCRdb lists one record per CDR3 protein. The table records over 70,000 distinct CDR3 sequences, roughly 15% of them present only once. This CDR3 has 15 amino acids. Germline CDR1 and CDR2: LGHNT and FRNRAP. Trimming stripped 6 bases from V and 0 bases from J, with 12 bases between. Time point: pre-sensitization, week 0. The treatment is: therapeutic diphenylcyclopropenone sensitization with weekly scalp DPC. The TCR comes from a woman in her forties or fifties with alopecia areata. Some clones in this sample may be carry-over from other donors' samples. Specimen: whole blood, collected in connection with sensitization to the hapten diphenylcyclopropenone (DPC). This chain joins TRBV12-5 and TRBJ1-5; D is perhaps TRBD1 (5 bases). The CDR3 is CASGPGENSNQPQHF. The CDR3 nucleotides read TGTGCTAGTGGACCGGGGGAAAATAGCAATCAGCCCCAGCATTTT.